This T cell receptor (beta chain) was recovered during a study of blood T cell repertoires in COVID-19. The V gene lost 0 bases and the J gene lost 0 bases, with 12 bases spanning the gap. The CDR3 totals 16 residues. Germline lookup yields CDR1 SGHNT and CDR2 YYREEE (reference sequence). Turning to this clone: The identical CDR3 is also encoded by other nucleotide sequences in the sample.

Assay: immunoSEQ multiplex PCR; the TCRdb copy retains only in-frame clones and omits some. The sample records roughly 160,000 clones, 84% being singletons. The rearrangement uses TRBV5-4 and TRBJ1-1, with D possibly being TRBD1 (6 bases). The sample was peripheral blood. This receptor was taken from a man between 65 and 85 years old with active or convalescent COVID-19. This CDR3 reads CASSLAPTGVNTEAFF. The CDR3 DNA reads as TGTGCCAGCAGCTTGGCTCCGACAGGAGTGAACACTGAAGCTTTCTTT. The complete variable domain, with remaining parts taken from reference TRBV5-4 and TRBJ1-1, reads ETGVTQSPTHLIKTRGQQVTLRCSSQSGHNTVSWYQQALGQGPQFIFQYYREEENGRGNFPPRFSGLQFPNYSSELNVNALELDDSALYLCASSLAPTGVNTEAFFGQGTRLTVV.